The 5 T cell receptor beta chains reported below all come from one sample, sequenced in a study of T cell repertoires in cytomegalovirus infection. Their antigen targets remain unknown. Each CDR3 protein gets one entry after TCRdb re-called the reads with MiXCR. The data show about a million distinct CDR3 sequences, approximately 32% seen once. Sequenced here: cultured CD8+ T cells from PBMCs, sampled from culture after CMV antigen stimulation. The receptors come from a human donor in good health (CMV status not recorded). Some clones in this sample may be carry-over from other donors' samples.

The chain links TRBV7-9 to TRBJ2-1; TRBD2 agrees at 8 bases. The CDR3 is 14 amino acids. The germline CDR1 and CDR2 sequences are SEHNR and FQNEAQ (reference sequence). The V and J ends lost 3 bases and 5 bases, in that order; junction bases with no gene match: 3. Here the CDR3 DNA reads TGTGCCAGCAGCTTCCCGGGGGGGGACAATGAGCAGTTCTTC. Translated, it gives CASSFPGGDNEQFF.

V and J are TRBV6-1 and TRBJ2-5; the D gene is possibly TRBD1 (5 bases). V lost 0 bases and J 5 bases, leaving 16 bases between the germline ends. This CDR3 region has 16 residues. Germline lookup yields CDR1 MNHNS and CDR2 SASEGT. The CDR3 spells CASSEARPGRLETQYF. The CDR3 bases are TGTGCCAGCAGTGAAGCGCGGCCAGGGCGGCTCGAGACCCAGTACTTC.

V is TRBV19 and J is TRBJ2-3; D call uncertain. With 8 bases removed from V and 4 bases from J, the gap between germline ends came to 10 bases. The germline V gene has CDR1 LNHDA and CDR2 SQIVND (reference sequence). The CDR3 is 12 amino acids. Here the CDR3 DNA reads TGTGCCAGTCGATCGGATGCAGATACGCAGTATTTT. Protein: CASRSDADTQYF.

This clonotype came up many times. V and J are TRBV6-1 and TRBJ1-2; 9 bases are a match to TRBD1. CDR3 length equals 14 residues. Germline-derived CDR1 and CDR2 are MNHNS and SASEGT. Trimming cost V 5 bases and J 8 bases; bases outside gene matches: 9. The CDR3 DNA is TGTGCCAGCAGTACAACAGGGGGCCTTACCGGCTACACCTTC. Protein product: CASSTTGGLTGYTF.

This clonotype is a singleton in its sample. This chain uses TRBV6-2 or TRBV6-3 with TRBJ2-1; unclear D gene. V dropped 7 bases and J dropped 3 bases, with 10 bases sitting between them. CDR3 size: 13 residues. Germline CDR1 is MNHEY and CDR2 is SVGEGT. The CDR3 DNA follows: TGTGCCAGCACCTCGACAAACTACAATGAGCAGTTCTTC. It encodes CASTSTNYNEQFF.